One and the same sample provided the 26 T cell receptor beta chains below, sequenced in a study of cytomegalovirus exposure and HLA in healthy donors. Both 60 Vbeta primers and 13 Jbeta primers went into the PCR. Assay used: immunoSEQ multiplex PCR; TCRdb lists only in-frame clones, some missing. The repertoire consists of 150,000 to 200,000 clones, with 78% occurring once and the leading ten covering roughly 3%. What was sequenced was PBMCs. These receptors were taken from a female donor in good health and CMV-seronegative.

The J gene is TRBJ2-1, the V gene TRBV7-3, with TRBD2 identical over 8 bases. The CDR3 extends over 17 amino acids. J lost 7 bases, V lost 2 bases, and 13 bases had no gene match. The V gene's germline CDR1 is SGHTA and CDR2 FQGTGA. CDR3 nucleotides: TGTGCCAGCAGCTTATTGGAAGGATTAGCGGGACGAAATGAGCAGTTCTTC. Its protein is CASSLLEGLAGRNEQFF.

This chain joins TRBV18 and TRBJ1-2, with 10 bases identical to TRBD1. Germline CDR1 and CDR2: KGHSH and LQKENI. The CDR3 sequence is 16 residues long. V was clipped by 2 bases and J by 4 bases; unmatched bases: 7. The DNA of the CDR3 is TGTGCCAGCTCACCATCGACAGGGGGCTTGACCTATGGCTACACCTTC. Its protein is CASSPSTGGLTYGYTF. Full variable domain (missing parts from reference TRBV18 and TRBJ1-2): NAGVMQNPRHLVRRRGQEARLRCSPMKGHSHVYWYRQLPEEGLKFMVYLQKENIIDESGMPKERFSAEFPKEGPSILRIQQVVRGDSAAYFCASSPSTGGLTYGYTFGSGTRLTVV.

The rearrangement links TRBV5-1 to TRBJ2-7; 7 positions match TRBD1. The CDR3 spans 14 residues. Germline CDR1 reads SGHRS; CDR2 reads YFSETQ. The J segment lost 4 bases and the V segment lost 5 bases, leaving 9 bases of the junction unmatched. CDR3: CASSLQGRRYEQYF. The CDR3 DNA follows: TGCGCCAGCAGTCTACAGGGGCGCAGATACGAGCAGTACTTC.

This chain connects TRBV7-8 to TRBJ2-7, with TRBD2 matching 7 bases. The CDR3 has 17 residues. Germline values: CDR1 SGHVS, CDR2 FQNEAQ. V shed 6 bases, J shed 5 bases, and the junction held 19 bases outside the gene matches. CDR3 sequence: CASRRGPGLGRQDEQYF. The CDR3, as DNA: TGTGCCAGCAGACGTGGCCCTGGACTAGGGAGGCAAGACGAGCAGTACTTC.

The gene calls are TRBV27 and TRBJ2-1; 9 nucleotides agree with TRBD2. V lost 5 bases, J lost 1 base, and 6 bases stayed unmatched. CDR3 length: 16 residues. Germline CDR1 MNHEY, CDR2 SMNVEV (reference sequence). The DNA for the CDR3 is TGTGCCAGCAGTGTAGGACTAGCGAGGTCCTACAATGAGCAGTTCTTC. Its protein is CASSVGLARSYNEQFF.

The gene calls are TRBV4-1 and TRBJ2-5; 8 nucleotides agree with TRBD2. Trimming removed 0 bases from V and 9 bases from J; junction bases left unmatched: 9. Germline CDR1 MGHRA, CDR2 YSYEKL. The CDR3 runs 15 residues. The CDR3 nucleotides read TGCGCCAGCAGCCAAGATGCGGGGGGAAGACTGGCCCAGTACTTC. It yields the protein CASSQDAGGRLAQYF.

The chain is built from TRBV15 and TRBJ2-7; TRBD1 might be the D (5 bases). Germline V lookup: CDR1 LNHNV, CDR2 YYDKDF (reference sequence). V was clipped by 0 bases and J by 6 bases, with 9 bases between them. The CDR3 spans 13 residues. CDR3 loop: CATSRETEFEQYF. The CDR3 DNA reads TGTGCCACCAGCAGAGAGACAGAATTCGAGCAGTACTTC.

J is TRBJ2-7 and V is TRBV2; D ambiguous. Germline V CDR1 and CDR2: SNHLY, FYNNEI. Trimming removed 8 bases at V and 6 bases at J, with 17 bases between. CDR3 length equals 13 residues. The DNA for the CDR3 is TGTGCCAGCGTTTTAGACGTCTCGGGCGAGCAGTACTTC. Translation: CASVLDVSGEQYF.

The genes are TRBV27 and TRBJ2-1; perhaps TRBD2 as D (5 bases). Germline V gene data show CDR1 as MNHEY and CDR2 as SMNVEV (reference sequence). This CDR3 has 14 residues. Trimming removed 6 bases from V and 0 bases from J, with 9 bases in between. This CDR3 reads CASRRSGSYNEQFF. CDR3 nucleotide sequence: TGTGCCAGCAGACGCAGCGGCTCCTACAATGAGCAGTTCTTC.

The V gene is TRBV27, the J gene TRBJ2-2, with TRBD2 matching over 8 bases. V trimming: 10 bases; J trimming: 6 bases; junction bases outside the gene matches: 16. This CDR3 contains 16 residues. CDR1 is MNHEY and CDR2 is SMNVEV in the germline V gene (reference sequence). CDR3: CATRGLESMVAGELFF. The CDR3 DNA follows: TGTGCCACAAGGGGACTAGAAAGTATGGTAGCCGGGGAGCTGTTTTTT.

With respect to this clone: An end of the junction differs from the germline gene, which may be a read error. The CDR3: CSSSRGQGSQPQHF. The DNA of the CDR3 is TGTTCCAGCAGCCGAGGACAGGGGAGTCAGCCCCAGCATTTT. The rearrangement uses TRBV7-9 and TRBJ1-5, with TRBD1 identical over 9 bases. Germline V gene lookup returns CDR1 SEHNR and CDR2 FQNEAQ (reference sequence). This CDR3 is 14 amino acids long.

This clone occurred a few times. The chain links TRBV6-5 to TRBJ1-2; 8 bases match TRBD1. The CDR3 contains 15 residues. Trimming at V came to 6 bases and at J to 2 bases, leaving 8 bases not matched to a gene. Looked up from germline, CDR1 is MNHEY and CDR2 is SVGAGI. Here the CDR3 DNA reads TGTGCCAGCAGGGACCATGGACAGGGAAACTATGGCTACACCTTC. Translation gives CASRDHGQGNYGYTF.

This chain uses TRBV5-1 with TRBJ2-5; the D gene is possibly TRBD2 (5 bases). Matching the DNA end better, TRBJ2-7 makes the J call doubtful. The CDR3 contains 15 residues. CDR1 and CDR2 from the germline V gene are SGHRS and YFSETQ. CDR3 DNA: TGCGCCAGCAGCCTTACAGCCGGGGTCGACCACGAGCAGTACTTC. Translating it yields CASSLTAGVDHEQYF.

V usage is TRBV25-1 and J usage is TRBJ2-5; 7 bases agree with TRBD2. Trimming took 4 bases from V and 2 from J; bases not matched to a gene: 10. From germline, CDR1 is MGHDK and CDR2 SYGVNS. The CDR3 has 16 amino acids. CDR3 residues: CASSGKASGSQETQYF. CDR3 DNA: TGTGCCAGCAGTGGGAAGGCTAGCGGTTCGCAAGAGACCCAGTACTTC.

The chain is built from TRBV9 and TRBJ2-2; D may be TRBD2 (7 bases). The CDR3 length is 18 residues. The germline gives CDR1 SGDLS, CDR2 YYNGEE. Trimming took 0 bases from V and 2 from J, leaving 17 bases between them. The CDR3 sequence: CASSVAWGGAPNTGELFF. CDR3 DNA sequence: TGTGCCAGCAGCGTAGCTTGGGGGGGGGCGCCAAACACCGGGGAGCTGTTTTTT.

The V and J genes are TRBV4-2 and TRBJ2-1; D remains ambiguous. The CDR3 length is 13 residues. Germline CDR1 LGHNA, CDR2 YNFKEQ. V lost 0 bases to trimming and J lost 6 bases, with 6 bases between them. The CDR3 loop reads CASSQDLFNEQFF. CDR3 nucleotide sequence: TGTGCCAGCAGCCAAGACCTTTTCAATGAGCAGTTCTTC.

The chain employs TRBV5-1 and TRBJ1-2; D unresolved. Germline V gene lookup returns CDR1 SGHRS and CDR2 YFSETQ. Trimming stripped 3 bases from V and 4 bases from J, with 7 bases between. CDR3 length: 12 residues. CDR3 protein: CASSYRGYGYTF. The CDR3 nucleotides read TGCGCCAGCAGCTACCGGGGCTATGGCTACACCTTC. The whole variable domain, filled in from reference TRBV5-1 and TRBJ1-2, reads KAGVTQTPRYLIKTRGQQVTLSCSPISGHRSVSWYQQTPGQGLQFLFEYFSETQRNKGNFPGRFSGRQFSNSRSEMNVSTLELGDSALYLCASSYRGYGYTFGSGTRLTVV.

The sample holds one count of this clone. The genes are TRBV2 and TRBJ2-7; 8 nucleotides match TRBD1. V shed 6 bases and J 3 bases; nucleotides not matched to a gene: 10. The CDR3 runs 15 residues. The germline V gene has CDR1 SNHLY and CDR2 FYNNEI. DNA for the CDR3: TGTGCCAGCAGATACGACAGGGGTAGGGGCTACGAGCAGTACTTC. The encoded protein is CASRYDRGRGYEQYF. The variable domain in full, with the rest retrieved from reference TRBV2 and TRBJ2-7, is EPEVTQTPSHQVTQMGQEVILRCVPISNHLYFYWYRQILGQKVEFLVSFYNNEISEKSEIFDDQFSVERPDGSNFTLKIRSTKLEDSAMYFCASRYDRGRGYEQYFGPGTRLTVT.

The chain recombines TRBV2 with TRBJ2-7, with D maybe TRBD2 (5 bases). Trimming took 5 bases from V and 9 from J, leaving 17 bases between them. The CDR3 is 13 amino acids. Germline CDR1 and CDR2: SNHLY and FYNNEI. The CDR3 DNA reads TGTGCCAGCAGTAAATCCCGGGGAAGCGGGCAGTACTTC. The encoded protein is CASSKSRGSGQYF.

This clone has just a few counts. The rearrangement links TRBV30 to TRBJ2-2; D might be TRBD1 (6 bases). The germline V gene has CDR1 GTSNPN and CDR2 SVGIG (reference sequence). Deletions cut 3 bases from V and 7 bases from J, with 18 bases between. This CDR3 contains 15 residues. The DNA of the CDR3 is TGTGCCTGGAGCGAACAGGGTCGTCAGGACGGGGAGCTGTTTTTT. This translates into CAWSEQGRQDGELFF. The complete variable domain, with remaining parts taken from reference TRBV30 and TRBJ2-2, reads SQTIHQWPATLVQPVGSPLSLECTVEGTSNPNLYWYRQAAGRGLQLLFYSVGIGQISSEVPQNLSASRPQDRQFILSSKKLLLSDSGFYLCAWSEQGRQDGELFFGEGSRLTVL.

This chain uses TRBV30 with TRBJ1-2; no reliable D call. Germline V gene data show CDR1 as GTSNPN and CDR2 as SVGIG (reference sequence). The CDR3 runs 12 residues. V lost 5 bases, J lost 2 bases, and 9 bases lay in between. This CDR3 reads CAWAVVNYGYTF. The CDR3 bases are TGTGCCTGGGCGGTAGTGAACTATGGCTACACCTTC. Full variable domain (missing parts from reference TRBV30 and TRBJ1-2): SQTIHQWPATLVQPVGSPLSLECTVEGTSNPNLYWYRQAAGRGLQLLFYSVGIGQISSEVPQNLSASRPQDRQFILSSKKLLLSDSGFYLCAWAVVNYGYTFGSGTRLTVV.

The table lists this clone with a count of one. At one end, the junction sequence differs from germline, possibly due to a read error. This chain joins TRBV7-9 and TRBJ2-1; 9 nucleotides align to TRBD2. CDR1 and CDR2 (germline): SEHNR, FQNEAQ (reference sequence). This CDR3 is 12 amino acids long. CDR3 protein: CSSRPLAGEQFF. The CDR3 nucleotides read TGTTCCAGCAGACCTCTAGCGGGGGAGCAGTTCTTC.

This CDR3 is CAISDRRDSYEQYF. CDR3 bases: TGTGCCATCAGTGATCGCAGGGACTCCTACGAGCAGTACTTC. V usage is TRBV10-3 and J usage is TRBJ2-7; tentative D call: TRBD1 (5 bases). Germline V lookup: CDR1 ENHRY, CDR2 SYGVKD. CDR3 size: 14 residues. The V and J ends lost 3 bases and 0 bases respectively, with 9 bases between them.

This sequence joins TRBV2 and TRBJ2-5, with TRBD2 matching 8 bases. V shed 8 bases, J shed 4 bases, and the junction held 9 bases outside the gene matches. The CDR3 runs 14 residues. Germline CDR1 reads SNHLY; CDR2 reads FYNNEI. In DNA, the CDR3 is TGTGCCAGCGGGAGATCCGGGGGGGGAGAGACCCAGTACTTC. Residues: CASGRSGGGETQYF.

This clone showed up just a few times. The chain joins TRBV29-1 to TRBJ2-1, with a possible D match to TRBD1 (5 bases). The CDR3 totals 15 residues. Looked up from germline, CDR1 is SQVTM and CDR2 is ANQGSEA. The V end was cut by 2 bases, the J end by 8 bases, with 19 bases between. Here the CDR3 reads CSVESNRHSLDEQFF. CDR3 DNA: TGCAGCGTTGAATCCAACAGGCATTCCTTGGATGAGCAGTTCTTC.

The gene calls are TRBV7-2 and TRBJ2-2; tentative D call: TRBD1 (6 bases). This CDR3 contains 15 residues. The V end lost 0 bases, the J end lost 7 bases, and 12 bases lay between the germline ends. Germline CDR1 and CDR2: SGHTA and FQGNSA. CDR3 DNA sequence: TGTGCCAGCAGCTTAGCGCTTGAGGGGGTCGGGGAGCTGTTTTTT. This gives the protein CASSLALEGVGELFF. The whole variable domain, filled in from reference TRBV7-2 and TRBJ2-2, reads GAGVSQSPSNKVTEKGKDVELRCDPISGHTALYWYRQSLGQGLEFLIYFQGNSAPDKSGLPSDRFSAERTGGSVSTLTIQRTQQEDSAVYLCASSLALEGVGELFFGEGSRLTVL.